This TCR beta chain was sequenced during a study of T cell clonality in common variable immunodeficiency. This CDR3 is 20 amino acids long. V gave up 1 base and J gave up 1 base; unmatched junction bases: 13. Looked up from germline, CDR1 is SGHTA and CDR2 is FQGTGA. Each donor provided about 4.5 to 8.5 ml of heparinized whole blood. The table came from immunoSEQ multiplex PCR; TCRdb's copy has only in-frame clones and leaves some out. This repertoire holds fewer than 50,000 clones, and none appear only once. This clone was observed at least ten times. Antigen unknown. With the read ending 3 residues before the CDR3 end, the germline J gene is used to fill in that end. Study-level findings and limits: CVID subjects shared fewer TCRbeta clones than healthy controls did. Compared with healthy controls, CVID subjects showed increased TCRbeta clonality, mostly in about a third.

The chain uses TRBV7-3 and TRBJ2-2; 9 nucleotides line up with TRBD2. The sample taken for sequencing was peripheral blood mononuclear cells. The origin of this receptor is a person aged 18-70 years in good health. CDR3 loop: CASSLMRGREGPGNTGELFF. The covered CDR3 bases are TGTGCCAGCAGCTTAATGCGCGGGCGGGAGGGCCCAGGGAACACCGGGGAG.